This passage covers 13 T cell receptor beta chains from one sample sequenced in a study of early T cells in non-severe SARS-CoV-2 infection. TCRdb re-called the 5' RACE reads through MiXCR, storing one row per CDR3 protein. The sample shows some 26,000 distinct CDR3 sequences, around 4.5% of them seen only once. The sample consisted of whole blood. These receptor sequences come from an adult who was a healthcare worker with PCR-confirmed SARS-CoV-2 infection or an uninfected control (not recorded which).

This clonotype was counted many times. The rearrangement links TRBV3-1 to TRBJ1-6; weak D call: TRBD1 (6 bases). V gave up 1 base and J gave up 6 bases, with 13 bases separating them. This CDR3 spans 16 amino acids. CDR1 LGHDT and CDR2 YNNKEL come from the germline V gene (reference sequence). The DNA of the CDR3 is TGTGCCAGCAGCCAAGCCGCGGGGGCCCGTAATTCACCCCTCCACTTT. It codes for CASSQAAGARNSPLHF.

This clonotype has ten or more counts. This chain's CDR3 is CASSLVVDTQYF. The CDR3 DNA reads TGTGCCAGCAGCTTAGTGGTTGATACGCAGTATTTT. J is TRBJ2-3 and V is TRBV7-2; D gene unclear. Germline V gene sequence: CDR1 SGHTA, CDR2 FQGNSA. The germline V and J ends were trimmed by 1 base and 6 bases, with 5 bases remaining between them. This CDR3 has 12 amino acids.

This clonotype was counted ten times or more. This sequence joins TRBV11-3 and TRBJ1-2; 8 bases are shared with TRBD1. V was clipped by 4 bases and J by 7 bases; unmatched bases: 14. In germline, CDR1 is SGHNT, CDR2 YENEEA. This CDR3 has 16 amino acids. This chain's CDR3 is CASSSTQGAHHRGYTF. The CDR3 DNA reads TGTGCCAGCAGCTCTACGCAGGGGGCGCATCACCGTGGCTACACCTTC. The full variable domain, with the rest looked up from reference TRBV11-3 and TRBJ1-2, is EAGVVQSPRYKIIEKKQPVAFWCNPISGHNTLYWYLQNLGQGPELLIRYENEEAVDDSQLPKDRFSAERLKGVDSTLKIQPAELGDSAVYLCASSSTQGAHHRGYTFGSGTRLTVV.

This clonotype was found many times. The chain is built from TRBV20-1 and TRBJ2-2, with TRBD2 matching over 7 bases. CDR3 length: 15 amino acids. The germline CDR1 and CDR2 sequences are DFQATT and SNEGSKA (reference sequence). J was trimmed by 3 bases and V by 1 base; bases with no gene match: 5. The CDR3: CSARGASGYTGELFF. The CDR3 DNA sequence: TGCAGTGCTAGAGGGGCTAGCGGATACACCGGGGAGCTGTTTTTT.

At least ten counts were recorded for this clonotype. The chain joins TRBV27 to TRBJ1-2, with TRBD1 matching over 9 bases. The V gene end was trimmed by 8 bases and the J gene end by 5 bases; junction bases not matched to a gene: 9. Germline loops: CDR1 MNHEY, CDR2 SMNVEV (reference sequence). The CDR3 consists of 14 residues. CDR3 DNA sequence: TGTGCCAGCGCTCCGGGGACAGGGAGATATGGCTACACCTTC. Translated: CASAPGTGRYGYTF.

There are many counts of this clonotype. V is TRBV12-3 or TRBV12-4 and J is TRBJ1-2; 7 bases are shared with TRBD1. The CDR3 consists of 13 residues. V shed 4 bases, J shed 9 bases, and the junction held 8 bases outside the gene matches. DNA of the CDR3: TGTGCCAGCAGTTACGGGACAGTGGATAGCTACACCTTC. Translating it yields CASSYGTVDSYTF.

The sample holds many counts of this clonotype. The gene calls are TRBV6-1 and TRBJ2-1, with D unclear. CDR1 is MNHNS, CDR2 SASEGT, per germline. V shed 1 base and J shed 7 bases, with 14 bases lying between them. The CDR3 sequence is 15 residues long. The CDR3 is CASSEGTAEPNEQFF. For the CDR3, the DNA is TGTGCCAGCAGTGAAGGGACGGCCGAACCAAATGAGCAGTTCTTC.

Ten or more counts support this clonotype. V and J are TRBV29-1 and TRBJ1-1; 9 bases align to TRBD1. V shed 6 bases and J 8 bases; nucleotides not matched to a gene: 4. The CDR3 runs 11 residues. The germline CDR1 and CDR2 sequences are SQVTM and ANQGSEA. The CDR3 DNA sequence: TGCAGCGTGGGACAGGGAGGGGAAGCTTTCTTT. As protein: CSVGQGGEAFF.

The table lists this clonotype with many counts. The chain has TRBV7-6 and TRBJ1-1; D is unclear. The germline CDR1 and CDR2 sequences are SGHVS and FNYEAQ. The CDR3 sequence is 16 residues long. Trimming took off 1 base at V and 8 bases at J, with 20 bases between the two ends. CDR3: CASSLEEDRPYAEAFF. The CDR3 nucleotides are TGTGCCAGCAGCTTAGAGGAGGACCGTCCGTATGCCGAAGCTTTCTTT. Complete variable domain (other parts from reference TRBV7-6 and TRBJ1-1): GAGVSQSPRYKVTKRGQDVALRCDPISGHVSLYWYRQALGQGPEFLTYFNYEAQQDKSGLPNDRFSAERPEGSISTLTIQRTEQRDSAMYRCASSLEEDRPYAEAFFGQGTRLTVV.

This clonotype was seen ten or more times. The chain is built from TRBV11-2 and TRBJ2-2; D unclear. The CDR3 sequence is 12 residues long. Germline V gives CDR1 SGHAT, CDR2 FQNNGV. V gave up 3 bases and J gave up 3 bases, with 2 bases separating them. The CDR3 coding sequence is TGTGCCAGCAGCTTTTACACCGGGGAGCTGTTTTTT. It yields the protein CASSFYTGELFF.

This clonotype was observed many times. CDR3 in amino acids: CASSSGQDEYAEQFF. The CDR3 DNA sequence: TGTGCCAGCAGCTCGGGACAGGATGAATACGCTGAGCAGTTCTTC. V and J are TRBV7-9 and TRBJ2-1; 8 bases are a match to TRBD1. Germline CDR1 reads SEHNR; CDR2 reads FQNEAQ (reference sequence). J gave up 9 bases and V 4 bases, and 11 bases lay outside the gene matches. The CDR3 totals 15 residues.

This clonotype was counted many times. This chain links TRBV11-2 with TRBJ2-5; 12 nucleotides agree with TRBD2. The CDR3 runs to 17 residues. CDR1 is SGHAT, CDR2 FQNNGV, per germline. Germline trimming cut 3 bases from V and 4 bases from J; bases unmatched to any gene: 9. The CDR3 sequence is CASSFVSSGGAGETQYF. The CDR3 coding sequence is TGTGCCAGCAGCTTCGTCTCTAGCGGGGGGGCAGGAGAGACCCAGTACTTC.

This clonotype occurred many times. The chain couples TRBV7-2 to TRBJ2-3, with 9 bases matching TRBD1. With 5 bases clipped from V and 2 bases from J, the junction kept 8 bases outside the gene matches. Germline CDR1 is SGHTA and CDR2 is FQGNSA. The CDR3 contains 16 residues. The CDR3 reads CASSQRTGVNTDTQYF. In DNA, the CDR3 is TGTGCCAGCAGCCAAAGGACAGGGGTCAACACAGATACGCAGTATTTT. Together with reference TRBV7-2 and TRBJ2-3, the CDR3 gives the full variable domain: GAGVSQSPSNKVTEKGKDVELRCDPISGHTALYWYRQSLGQGLEFLIYFQGNSAPDKSGLPSDRFSAERTGGSVSTLTIQRTQQEDSAVYLCASSQRTGVNTDTQYFGPGTRLTVL.